The 3 T cell receptor beta chains below all came from one sample that was sequenced in a study of identifying expanded T cells in peripheral blood. Sequencing was performed with immunoSEQ multiplex PCR; in TCRdb, only in-frame clones are kept and a portion is missing. The table has about 82,000 clones, around 90% seen once. Sequenced: blood. These receptors were collected from a person between 18 and 75 years old in good health.

By share of the sample, this clone is large. The rearrangement joins TRBV2 to TRBJ2-7; D perhaps matches TRBD2 (6 bases). Looked up from germline, CDR1 is SNHLY and CDR2 is FYNNEI. This CDR3 has 14 residues. The ends were cut back, 3 bases at V and 2 bases at J, with 11 bases in the middle. In DNA form, the CDR3 reads TGTGCCAGCAGTGAGGCGGGAAGGACCTACGAGCAGTACTTC. Encoded protein: CASSEAGRTYEQYF.

The chain carries TRBV18 and TRBJ2-6; the match to TRBD1 covers 10 bases. This CDR3 region has 20 residues. V shed 1 base, J shed 3 bases, and the junction held 12 bases outside the gene matches. CDR1 is KGHSH and CDR2 is LQKENI in the germline V gene. This chain's CDR3 is CASSPLLRQGAWSGANVLTF. The CDR3 DNA reads TGTGCCAGCTCACCACTCCTCCGACAGGGGGCTTGGAGTGGGGCCAACGTCCTGACTTTC.

The chain links TRBV10-2 to TRBJ2-1, with 12 bases lining up with TRBD2. Germline loops: CDR1 WSHSY, CDR2 SAAADI. Trimming took 6 bases from V and 0 from J; bases not matched to a gene: 3. CDR3 length: 16 residues. The CDR3 loop is CASRGTSGYSYNEQFF. The CDR3, as DNA: TGCGCCAGCAGGGGGACTAGCGGGTACTCCTACAATGAGCAGTTCTTC.